This T cell receptor beta chain was retrieved from a study of T cell repertoires in cytomegalovirus infection. About the research overall: Researchers turned to recently identified HLA-C-restricted CMV epitopes as well as well-studied HLA-B-restricted ones. The public TCR beta signatures pointed to both CMV infection and matching HLA type.

Each CDR3 protein is one row after TCRdb ran MiXCR on the reads. This table holds 45,000 to 55,000 distinct CDR3 sequences, 20% to 25% found once. This clonotype was seen more than once but under ten times. Its antigen is not identified. The sequence came from a human donor in good health (CMV status not recorded). Some clones in this sample may be carry-over from other donors' samples. The specimen was CD8+ T cells from cultured PBMCs, collected from culture after CMV antigen stimulation.

DNA for the CDR3: TGTGCCAGCAGCCCGACCGAAATTGGTGGTCAGCCCCAGCATTTT. Residues: CASSPTEIGGQPQHF. This sequence joins TRBV7-8 and TRBJ1-5; D is undetermined. V was shortened by 5 bases and J by 6 bases, with 17 bases between the two germline ends. The CDR3 length is 15 residues. Per germline, CDR1 SGHVS and CDR2 FQNEAQ.